Presented here are 32 T cell receptor beta chains from one specimen sequenced in a study of identical twins. TCRdb re-derived calls from the 5' RACE reads in MiXCR, one entry per CDR3 protein. The sample consists of under 350,000 distinct CDR3 sequences, roughly 10% of them appearing once. These data are also associated with another study on yellow fever vaccine responses in identical twins.

Source material: CD8+ T cells sorted from blood. These receptors were collected from a woman between 18 and 29 years old in good health.

This clonotype was counted only a few times. The chain combines TRBV3-1 with TRBJ1-2, with TRBD1 as a possible D gene (5 bases). Germline-derived CDR1 and CDR2 are LGHDT and YNNKEL (reference sequence). V was pared by 5 bases and J by 4 bases, with 17 bases between. The CDR3 totals 15 residues. CDR3 protein: CASSKVYRDFYGYTF. The CDR3 coding sequence is TGTGCCAGCAGCAAAGTATACCGGGACTTCTATGGCTACACCTTC. The full variable domain, rest sourced from reference TRBV3-1 and TRBJ1-2, is DTAVSQTPKYLVTQMGNDKSIKCEQNLGHDTMYWYKQDSKKFLKIMFSYNNKELIINETVPNRFSPKSPDKAHLNLHINSLELGDSAVYFCASSKVYRDFYGYTFGSGTRLTVV.

V gene TRBV2 combines with J gene TRBJ2-6; D is unresolved. Germline V lookup: CDR1 SNHLY, CDR2 FYNNEI. This CDR3 comprises 12 residues. Trimming shortened V by 11 bases and J by 0 bases, and 5 bases separated the two germline ends. Written as DNA, the CDR3 is TGTGCCGGCAACTCTGGGGCCAACGTCCTGACTTTC. Translation gives CAGNSGANVLTF.

The chain carries TRBV2 and TRBJ1-6; a weak D match, TRBD1 (6 bases). Trimming removed 5 bases at V and 4 bases at J, with 9 bases between. The CDR3 has 14 residues. Germline-derived CDR1 and CDR2 are SNHLY and FYNNEI. The CDR3 is CASSQGSYNSPLHF. CDR3 coding DNA: TGTGCCAGCAGTCAGGGGTCTTATAATTCACCCCTCCACTTT.

This clonotype was observed at least ten times. The chain is built from TRBV28 and TRBJ2-7; D is undetermined. Deletions cut 5 bases from V and 2 bases from J, with 4 bases between. The CDR3 has 11 residues. The germline V gene encodes CDR1 MDHEN and CDR2 SYDVKM. The CDR3 DNA is TGTGCCAGCAGTAACGCCTACGAGCAGTACTTC. Residues: CASSNAYEQYF.

This clonotype was observed a few times. The chain joins TRBV6-5 to TRBJ2-1; D is possibly TRBD2 (5 bases). Germline CDR1 MNHEY, CDR2 SVGAGI. This CDR3 region has 16 residues. Trimming pared 0 bases from V and 4 bases from J, leaving 13 bases between. The CDR3 sequence: CASSYSKLAGYNEQFF. The CDR3 bases are TGTGCCAGCAGTTACTCGAAGCTAGCTGGGTACAATGAGCAGTTCTTC.

This clonotype occurred a few times. The CDR3 DNA is TGTGCCAGCAGCGCAGACAGCTCAAACACTGAAGCTTTCTTT. Its protein is CASSADSSNTEAFF. This chain connects TRBV7-8 to TRBJ1-1; weak D call: TRBD1 (5 bases). Trimming pared 5 bases from V and 2 bases from J, leaving 12 bases between. The CDR3 runs 14 residues. Per the germline V gene, CDR1 is SGHVS and CDR2 is FQNEAQ.

This clonotype was seen many times. The chain carries TRBV27 and TRBJ2-3; D tentatively reads TRBD1 or TRBD2 (6 bases each). CDR3 length equals 15 residues. Germline V gene data show CDR1 as MNHEY and CDR2 as SMNVEV (reference sequence). The V end lost 0 bases, the J end lost 0 bases, and 7 bases lay between the germline ends. CDR3 in DNA: TGTGCCAGCAGTTTATCGGGGGGCAGCACAGATACGCAGTATTTT. This sequence encodes CASSLSGGSTDTQYF.

This clonotype has only a few counts. The chain couples TRBV6-1 to TRBJ2-1; 8 bases align to TRBD2. Germline V CDR1 and CDR2: MNHNS, SASEGT. The CDR3 totals 15 residues. V shed 7 bases and J 5 bases; nucleotides not matched to a gene: 10. CDR3 DNA sequence: TGTGCCAGCAACCGGCGGACAGCGGGGGACAATGAGCAGTTCTTC. Its translation is CASNRRTAGDNEQFF.

The J gene is TRBJ2-1, the V gene TRBV6-2 or TRBV6-3; D is uncertain. CDR1 and CDR2 (germline): MNHEY, SVGEGT. The CDR3 is made up of 12 amino acids. The V and J ends lost 3 bases and 7 bases respectively, with 7 bases between them. The CDR3 spells CASSYQVNEQFF. The CDR3, as DNA: TGTGCCAGCAGTTATCAAGTGAATGAGCAGTTCTTC.

This clonotype was counted many times. The V and J genes are TRBV28 and TRBJ2-2; D might be TRBD1 or TRBD2, each matching 5 bases. The ends were cut back, 5 bases at V and 0 bases at J, with 10 bases in the middle. The CDR3 contains 15 residues. Germline lookup yields CDR1 MDHEN and CDR2 SYDVKM. CDR3 nucleotide sequence: TGTGCCAGCAGTCCGACGGGACCGAACACCGGGGAGCTGTTTTTT. Amino acid sequence: CASSPTGPNTGELFF.

This clonotype has at least ten counts. The V call is TRBV15, the J call TRBJ2-3; possibly TRBD1 or TRBD2 for D (5 bases each). CDR3 length: 15 residues. Germline CDR1 and CDR2: LNHNV and YYDKDF (reference sequence). V lost 5 bases to trimming and J lost 7 bases, with 19 bases between them. The chain's CDR3 is CATSVGGANLNTQYF. The CDR3 bases are TGTGCCACCAGCGTTGGGGGTGCTAATCTAAATACGCAGTATTTT.

A few counts support this clonotype. This chain links TRBV30 with TRBJ1-2; a possible D gene is TRBD1 (5 bases). There are 11 residues in the CDR3. Per germline, CDR1 GTSNPN and CDR2 SVGIG (reference sequence). Trimming pared 7 bases from V and 5 bases from J, leaving 11 bases between. CDR3 sequence (DNA): TGTGCCTTCCCGGGGGGATATGGCTACACCTTC. This sequence encodes CAFPGGYGYTF.

This clonotype showed up just once. A much larger clone lies one base from this, so it may be a read error. Likely a read error: the CDR3 ends without its conserved phenylalanine or tryptophan. V gene TRBV29-1 combines with J gene TRBJ1-2; unclear D gene. Germline V gene lookup returns CDR1 SQVTM and CDR2 ANQGSEA. Between the trimmed V and J ends, which lost 3 bases and 4 bases, there was a span of 9 bases. This CDR3 comprises 12 residues. CDR3 sequence: CSVDTATYGYTL. For the CDR3, the DNA is TGCAGCGTTGATACGGCCACCTATGGCTACACCCTC.

This chain links TRBV30 with TRBJ2-5; D unclear. This CDR3 is 14 amino acids long. V dropped 1 base and J dropped 2 bases, with 11 bases sitting between them. Germline assignment: CDR1 GTSNPN and CDR2 SVGIG (reference sequence). The CDR3 loop is CAWSGVSLQETQYF. The CDR3 DNA sequence: TGTGCCTGGAGTGGTGTCAGTTTACAAGAGACCCAGTACTTC.

Only a few counts were recorded for this clonotype. The genes are TRBV2 and TRBJ2-7; D ambiguous. CDR1 is SNHLY, CDR2 FYNNEI, per germline. The CDR3 is 11 residues long. Trimming took 7 bases from V and 5 from J, leaving 9 bases between them. CDR3 sequence (DNA): TGTGCCAGCAAGTTCGGCGACGAGCAGTACTTC. Its protein is CASKFGDEQYF. Full variable domain (rest looked up from reference TRBV2 and TRBJ2-7): EPEVTQTPSHQVTQMGQEVILRCVPISNHLYFYWYRQILGQKVEFLVSFYNNEISEKSEIFDDQFSVERPDGSNFTLKIRSTKLEDSAMYFCASKFGDEQYFGPGTRLTVT.

This clonotype was seen more than once but under ten times. The rearrangement uses TRBV28 and TRBJ2-3; TRBD2 agrees at 7 bases. CDR3 length: 13 residues. V gave up 8 bases and J gave up 5 bases; unmatched junction bases: 7. The V gene's germline CDR1 is MDHEN and CDR2 SYDVKM. The CDR3 here is CASAQREVDTQYF. CDR3 nucleotide sequence: TGTGCCAGCGCCCAGCGGGAAGTAGATACGCAGTATTTT.

In its sample, this clonotype was seen many times. CDR3 protein: CASSQDAEKLFF. The CDR3 region has the DNA TGTGCCAGCAGCCAAGATGCTGAAAAACTGTTTTTT. The chain employs TRBV4-2 and TRBJ1-4; D is unclear. Trimming stripped 0 bases from V and 7 bases from J, with 3 bases between. From germline, CDR1 is LGHNA and CDR2 YNFKEQ. This CDR3 spans 12 amino acids.

J is TRBJ2-3 and V is TRBV5-1, with D possibly matching TRBD2 (5 bases). The CDR3 extends over 14 amino acids. The germline gives CDR1 SGHRS, CDR2 YFSETQ. Trimming took off 4 bases at V and 0 bases at J, with 9 bases between the two ends. The CDR3 protein is CASSEAVSTDTQYF. In DNA form, the CDR3 reads TGCGCCAGCAGCGAAGCGGTAAGCACAGATACGCAGTATTTT.

A few counts support this clonotype. This chain uses TRBV20-1 with TRBJ1-3; TRBD1 is a possible D gene (5 bases). This CDR3 comprises 16 residues. In germline, CDR1 is DFQATT, CDR2 SNEGSKA (reference sequence). Trimming shortened V by 5 bases and J by 2 bases, and 19 bases separated the two germline ends. As DNA, the CDR3 is TGCAGTGCTTATTCCCACCCCGGGACGACTGGAAACACCATATATTTT. It yields the protein CSAYSHPGTTGNTIYF.

This chain connects TRBV12-5 to TRBJ1-2; TRBD1 is a possible D gene (6 bases). This CDR3 is built from 14 residues. CDR1 LGHNT and CDR2 FRNRAP come from the germline V gene. V lost 5 bases to trimming and J lost 7 bases, with 17 bases between them. Here the CDR3 reads CASGPTGQRGGYTF. The CDR3 DNA reads as TGTGCTAGTGGTCCTACAGGGCAACGAGGTGGCTACACCTTC.

This clonotype was counted a few times. This chain links TRBV9 with TRBJ1-4, with a weak D call TRBD1 (5 bases). CDR1 SGDLS and CDR2 YYNGEE come from the germline V gene. The CDR3 runs to 16 residues. Trimming stripped 3 bases from V and 3 bases from J, with 15 bases between. The CDR3 DNA follows: TGTGCCAGCAGCGGGGGCACGGTTGACGCTAATGAAAAACTGTTTTTT. Amino acids: CASSGGTVDANEKLFF.

This clonotype was observed a handful of times. The V call is TRBV7-3, the J call TRBJ2-3; D unclear. Germline values: CDR1 SGHTA, CDR2 FQGTGA. V lost 5 bases and J lost 5, with 11 bases in between. The CDR3 spans 13 residues. The CDR3 region has the DNA TGTGCCAGCAGCCTCAGACTGGGAGATACGCAGTATTTT. Amino acid sequence: CASSLRLGDTQYF. Full variable domain (outside the CDR3, taken from reference TRBV7-3 and TRBJ2-3): GAGVSQTPSNKVTEKGKYVELRCDPISGHTALYWYRQSLGQGPEFLIYFQGTGAADDSGLPNDRFFAVRPEGSVSTLKIQRTERGDSAVYLCASSLRLGDTQYFGPGTRLTVL.

The chain employs TRBV12-3 or TRBV12-4 and TRBJ2-5, with a tentative D call TRBD1 (5 bases). The V gene lost 7 bases and the J gene lost 5 bases, with 14 bases spanning the gap. This CDR3 is built from 13 residues. CDR3 nucleotide sequence: TGTGCCAGCACCAACCCCGACAGTGAGACCCAGTACTTC. It specifies CASTNPDSETQYF.

There are many counts of this clonotype. V and J are TRBV6-4 and TRBJ2-2, with D unclear. V lost 0 bases and J 2 bases, leaving 4 bases between the germline ends. The CDR3 covers 14 residues. The germline V gene encodes CDR1 MRHNA and CDR2 SNTAGT. The DNA of the CDR3 is TGTGCCAGCAGTGACTCGACAAACACCGGGGAGCTGTTTTTT. Amino acids: CASSDSTNTGELFF.

This clonotype was observed at least ten times. V usage is TRBV6-2 or TRBV6-3 and J usage is TRBJ2-7; TRBD2 agrees at 8 bases. V gave up 2 bases and J gave up 2 bases; unmatched junction bases: 17. The CDR3 runs to 19 residues. CDR1 MNHEY and CDR2 SVGEGT come from the germline V gene. The CDR3 coding sequence is TGTGCCAGCAGTTACGATGCGGGCGACTTACTAGCGGCTCCCTACGAGCAGTACTTC. It specifies CASSYDAGDLLAAPYEQYF.

The chain couples TRBV20-1 to TRBJ2-5; 7 bases are a match to TRBD2. This CDR3 is built from 17 residues. Germline V gives CDR1 DFQATT, CDR2 SNEGSKA (reference sequence). V shed 2 bases, J shed 3 bases, and the junction held 15 bases outside the gene matches. The CDR3, as DNA: TGCAGTGCTAGAAGGTTATATGGCGGGAGCGCTAAAGAGACCCAGTACTTC. Its protein product is CSARRLYGGSAKETQYF.

This clonotype was recorded at least ten times. The chain joins TRBV4-3 to TRBJ2-7; the match to TRBD2 covers 7 bases. The CDR3 covers 13 residues. Germline CDR1 is LGHNA and CDR2 is YSLEER. With V trimmed by 3 bases and J by 6 bases, 5 bases remained unmatched. The CDR3 here is CASSQVTGGEQYF. DNA of the CDR3: TGCGCCAGCAGCCAGGTAACGGGGGGCGAGCAGTACTTC.

This chain links TRBV20-1 with TRBJ2-1; 9 bases are a match to TRBD2. V shed 0 bases, J shed 5 bases, and the junction held 5 bases outside the gene matches. There are 15 residues in the CDR3. The germline V gene has CDR1 DFQATT and CDR2 SNEGSKA (reference sequence). As DNA, the CDR3 is TGCAGTGCTAGAGAACTCGGCGGGGGGGACAATGAGCAGTTCTTC. Its protein product is CSARELGGGDNEQFF.

V usage is TRBV5-1 and J usage is TRBJ2-3; 7 bases agree with TRBD1. The J segment lost 5 bases and the V segment lost 4 bases, leaving 7 bases of the junction unmatched. Germline CDR1 is SGHRS and CDR2 is YFSETQ. The CDR3 runs 14 residues. The CDR3 spells CASSRATGEDTQYF. CDR3 nucleotide sequence: TGCGCCAGCAGCCGCGCCACAGGGGAAGATACGCAGTATTTT.

This clonotype was recorded many times. The J gene is TRBJ2-1, the V gene TRBV27; 9 nucleotides line up with TRBD2. In germline, CDR1 is MNHEY, CDR2 SMNVEV (reference sequence). V trimming: 1 base; J trimming: 5 bases; junction bases outside the gene matches: 3. The CDR3 consists of 15 residues. CDR3 region: CASSLFAGGNNEQFF. CDR3 bases: TGTGCCAGCAGTTTATTCGCGGGAGGGAACAATGAGCAGTTCTTC.

In its sample, this clonotype was seen many times. The chain has TRBV29-1 and TRBJ2-1, with 7 bases aligning to TRBD2. The CDR3 contains 13 residues. Germline V gene sequence: CDR1 SQVTM, CDR2 ANQGSEA. V shed 8 bases and J 6 bases; nucleotides not matched to a gene: 10. This CDR3 reads CSYTHLAVNEQFF. The CDR3 region has the DNA TGCAGCTACACACACCTAGCGGTCAATGAGCAGTTCTTC.

V and J are TRBV29-1 and TRBJ2-1; D gene uncertain. Trimming took 4 bases from V and 9 from J, leaving 7 bases between them. The CDR3 covers 10 residues. Per the germline V gene, CDR1 is SQVTM and CDR2 is ANQGSEA. CDR3 region: CSVGAPEQFF. CDR3 coding DNA: TGCAGCGTTGGAGCGCCTGAGCAGTTCTTC.